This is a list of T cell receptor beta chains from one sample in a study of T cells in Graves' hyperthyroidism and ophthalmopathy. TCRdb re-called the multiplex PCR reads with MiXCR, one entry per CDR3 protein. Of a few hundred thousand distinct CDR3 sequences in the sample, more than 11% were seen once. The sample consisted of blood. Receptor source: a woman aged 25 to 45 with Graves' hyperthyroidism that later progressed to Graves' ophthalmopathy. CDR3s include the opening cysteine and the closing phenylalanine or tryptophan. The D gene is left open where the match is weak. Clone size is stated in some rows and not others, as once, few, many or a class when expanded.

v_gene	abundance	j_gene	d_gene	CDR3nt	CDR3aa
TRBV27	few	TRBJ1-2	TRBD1	TGTGCCAGCATTGACAAGACAGGGTCGGACTATGGCTACACCTTC	CASIDKTGSDYGYTF
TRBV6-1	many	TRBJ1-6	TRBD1	TGTGCCAGCAGTTTTACAGGGGTCGGAGATAATTCACCCCTCCACTTT	CASSFTGVGDNSPLHF
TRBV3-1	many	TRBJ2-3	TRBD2	TGTGCCAGCACCCCAAGAAGCGGGAGGGCCACAGATACGCAGTATTTT	CASTPRSGRATDTQYF
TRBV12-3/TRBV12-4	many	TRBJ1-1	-	TGTGCCATCAAGAACACTGAAGCTTTCTTT	CAIKNTEAFF
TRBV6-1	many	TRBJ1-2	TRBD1	TGTGCCAGCAACCCCGGGACAGTCTATGGCTACACCTTC	CASNPGTVYGYTF
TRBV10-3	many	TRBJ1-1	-	TGTGCCATCAGTGTGGGGGGACGGGCCGAAGCTTTCTTT	CAISVGGRAEAFF
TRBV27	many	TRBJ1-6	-	TGTGCCAGCAGTTTAGGGATAAATTCACCCCTCCACTTT	CASSLGINSPLHF
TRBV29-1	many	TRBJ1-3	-	TGCAGCGTTGAAAGACAGAACTCTGGAAACACCATATATTTT	CSVERQNSGNTIYF
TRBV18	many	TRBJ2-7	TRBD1	TGTGCCAGCTCAGCTTGGGACAGCTACGAGCAGTACTTC	CASSAWDSYEQYF
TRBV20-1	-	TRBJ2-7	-	TGCAGTGCTAGCCAATTCTCCCACCCACGGGACGAGCAGTACTTC	CSASQFSHPRDEQYF
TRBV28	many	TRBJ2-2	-	TGTGCCAGCAGTCCACCCTCCGGCCGTAGGAACACCGGGGAGCTGTTTTTT	CASSPPSGRRNTGELFF
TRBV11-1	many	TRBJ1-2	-	TGTGCCAGCAGCTCGGGCTTCTATGGCTACACCTTC	CASSSGFYGYTF
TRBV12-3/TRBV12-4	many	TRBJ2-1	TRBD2	TGTGCCAGCAGATTGAGGACTAGCGGGAGGGACAATGAGCAGTTCTTC	CASRLRTSGRDNEQFF
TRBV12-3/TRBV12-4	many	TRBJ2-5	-	TGTGCCAGCAAAAAGGGGGGAGCCGAGACCCAGTACTTC	CASKKGGAETQYF
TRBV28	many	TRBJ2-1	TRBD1	TGTGCCACTCATCGGGACAGCAATGAGCAGTTCTTC	CATHRDSNEQFF
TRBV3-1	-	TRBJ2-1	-	TGTGCCGGCAGCGAAGCGAGGGAGCAGTTCTTC	CAGSEAREQFF
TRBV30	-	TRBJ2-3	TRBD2	TGTGCCTGGAGTGAGGGGCTAGCGGGAGGGAGGGGGTCCACAGATACGCAGTATTTT	CAWSEGLAGGRGSTDTQYF
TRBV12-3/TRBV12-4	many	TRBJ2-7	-	TGTGCCAGCAGACCCGGGTCCTCCTACGAGCAGTACTTC	CASRPGSSYEQYF
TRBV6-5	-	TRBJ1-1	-	TGTGCCAGCAGTTACTCGCCCATGAACACTGAAGCTTTCTTT	CASSYSPMNTEAFF
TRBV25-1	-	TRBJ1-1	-	TGTGCCAGCAGTGAATATACTGGGAGTAGGGACAACACTGAAGCTTTCTTT	CASSEYTGSRDNTEAFF
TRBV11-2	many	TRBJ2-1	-	TGTGCCAGCAGCGCTTTAGTCGGGACGGCTCTTAATGAGCAGTTCTTC	CASSALVGTALNEQFF
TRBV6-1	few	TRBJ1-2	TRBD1	TGTGCCAGCAGTGAGGGACAGGCCTTTTATGGCTACACCTTC	CASSEGQAFYGYTF
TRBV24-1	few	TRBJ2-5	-	TGTGCCACCAGTGATCAGGGGGGCCAAGAGACCCAGTACTTC	CATSDQGGQETQYF
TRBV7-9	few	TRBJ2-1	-	TGTGCCAGCAGCTTGATTCCGGGACTTCACAATGAGCAGTTCTTC	CASSLIPGLHNEQFF